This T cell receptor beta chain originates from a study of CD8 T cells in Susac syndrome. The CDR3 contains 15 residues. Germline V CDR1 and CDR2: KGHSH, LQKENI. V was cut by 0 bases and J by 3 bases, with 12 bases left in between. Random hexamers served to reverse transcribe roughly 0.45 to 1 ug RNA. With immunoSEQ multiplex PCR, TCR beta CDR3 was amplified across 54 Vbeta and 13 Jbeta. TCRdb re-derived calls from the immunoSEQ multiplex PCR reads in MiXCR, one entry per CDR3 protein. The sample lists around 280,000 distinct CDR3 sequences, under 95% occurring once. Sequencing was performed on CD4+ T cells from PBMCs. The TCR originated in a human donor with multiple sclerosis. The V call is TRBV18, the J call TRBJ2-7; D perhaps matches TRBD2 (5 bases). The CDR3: CASSPPRAEGYEQYF. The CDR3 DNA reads TGTGCCAGCTCACCACCGAGGGCCGAGGGCTACGAGCAGTACTTC.